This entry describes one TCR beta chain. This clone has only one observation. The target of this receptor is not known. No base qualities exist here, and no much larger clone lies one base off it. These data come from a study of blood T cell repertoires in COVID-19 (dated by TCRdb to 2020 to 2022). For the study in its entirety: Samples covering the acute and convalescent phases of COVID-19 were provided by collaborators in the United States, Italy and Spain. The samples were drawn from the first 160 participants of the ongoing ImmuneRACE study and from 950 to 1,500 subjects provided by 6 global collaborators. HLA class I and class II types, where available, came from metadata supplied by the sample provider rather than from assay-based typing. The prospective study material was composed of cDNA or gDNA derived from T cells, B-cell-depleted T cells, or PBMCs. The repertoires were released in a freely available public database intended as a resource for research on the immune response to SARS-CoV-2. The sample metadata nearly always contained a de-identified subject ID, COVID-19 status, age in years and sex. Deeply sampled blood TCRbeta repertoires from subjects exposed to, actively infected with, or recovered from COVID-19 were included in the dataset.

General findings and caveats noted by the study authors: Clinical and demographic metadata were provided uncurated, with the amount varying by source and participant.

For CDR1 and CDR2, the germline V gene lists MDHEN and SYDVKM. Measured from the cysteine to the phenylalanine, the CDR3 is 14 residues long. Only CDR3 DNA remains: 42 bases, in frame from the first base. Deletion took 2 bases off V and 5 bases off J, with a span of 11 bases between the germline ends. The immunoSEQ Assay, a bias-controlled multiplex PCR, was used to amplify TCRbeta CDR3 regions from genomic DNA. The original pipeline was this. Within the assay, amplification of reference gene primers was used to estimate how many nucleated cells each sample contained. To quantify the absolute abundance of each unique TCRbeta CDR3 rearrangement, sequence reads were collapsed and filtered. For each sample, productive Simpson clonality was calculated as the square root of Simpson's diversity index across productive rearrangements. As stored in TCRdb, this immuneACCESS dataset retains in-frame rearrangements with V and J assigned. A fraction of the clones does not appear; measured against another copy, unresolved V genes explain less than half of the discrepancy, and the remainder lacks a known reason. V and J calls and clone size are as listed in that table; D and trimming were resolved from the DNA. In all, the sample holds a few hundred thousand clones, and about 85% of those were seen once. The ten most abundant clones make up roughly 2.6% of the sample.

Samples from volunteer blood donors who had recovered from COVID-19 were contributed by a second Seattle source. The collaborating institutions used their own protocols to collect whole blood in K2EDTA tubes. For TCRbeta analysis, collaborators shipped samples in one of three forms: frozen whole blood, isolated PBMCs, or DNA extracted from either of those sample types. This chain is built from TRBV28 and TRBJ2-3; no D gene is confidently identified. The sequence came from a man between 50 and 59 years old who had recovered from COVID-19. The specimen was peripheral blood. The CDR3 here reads CASSLDSVQDTQYF. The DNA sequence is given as TGTGCCAGCAGTTTAGACTCGGTTCAAGATACGCAGTATTTT. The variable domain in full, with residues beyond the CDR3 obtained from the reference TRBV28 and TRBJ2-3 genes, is DVKVTQSSRYLVKRTGEKVFLECVQDMDHENMFWYRQDPGLGLRLIYFSYDVKMKEKGDIPEGYSVSREKKERFSLILESASTNQTSMYLCASSLDSVQDTQYFGPGTRLTVL.